This entry lists 28 T cell receptor beta chains sequenced from one sample in a study of radiotherapy plus CTLA-4 blockade in lung cancer. Assay used: immunoSEQ multiplex PCR; TCRdb lists only in-frame clones, some missing. The sample lists roughly 30,000 clones, more than 75% seen once, with 7.5% to 8% in the top ten. The sample was peripheral blood, taken from a patient treated with radiotherapy plus ipilimumab. The receptor set was obtained from a human donor with non-small cell lung cancer who had stable disease on radiotherapy plus ipilimumab.

The chain has TRBV9 and TRBJ1-5; 9 bases fit TRBD1. The CDR3 extends over 15 amino acids. Germline V gives CDR1 SGDLS, CDR2 YYNGEE. Trimming removed 3 bases from V and 1 base from J; junction bases left unmatched: 2. The CDR3 sequence: CASSAGQGSNQPQHF. CDR3 in DNA: TGTGCCAGCAGCGCGGGACAGGGAAGCAATCAGCCCCAGCATTTT.

The chain recombines TRBV7-6 with TRBJ1-5, with D maybe TRBD1 (5 bases). The CDR3 runs 14 residues. Deletions cut 5 bases from V and 4 bases from J, with 12 bases between. Germline CDR1 reads SGHVS; CDR2 reads FNYEAQ. The CDR3 nucleotides are TGTGCCAGCAGCCCCGGGACCTTTAATCAGCCCCAGCATTTT. Protein sequence: CASSPGTFNQPQHF.

The J gene is TRBJ1-2, the V gene TRBV6-6, with 7 bases lining up with TRBD1. Germline lookup yields CDR1 MNHNY and CDR2 SVGAGI (reference sequence). The junction had 7 bases not matched to a gene; V was cut back by 3 bases and J by 6 bases. This CDR3 contains 14 residues. The CDR3 protein is CASSYPGQSDGYTF. DNA of the CDR3: TGTGCCAGCAGTTATCCGGGACAGTCCGATGGCTACACCTTC.

The chain links TRBV9 to TRBJ1-6; D is undetermined. The ends were cut back, 0 bases at V and 8 bases at J, with 9 bases in the middle. Per germline, CDR1 SGDLS and CDR2 YYNGEE. CDR3 length: 14 residues. CDR3 loop: CASSVGRGDSPLHF. Here the CDR3 DNA reads TGTGCCAGCAGCGTAGGCCGGGGTGATTCACCCCTCCACTTT. The full variable domain, completed using reference TRBV9 and TRBJ1-6, is DSGVTQTPKHLITATGQRVTLRCSPRSGDLSVYWYQQSLDQGLQFLIQYYNGEERAKGNILERFSAQQFPDLHSELNLSSLELGDSALYFCASSVGRGDSPLHFGNGTRLTVT.

In this sample, this clone turned up a few times. The genes are TRBV28 and TRBJ1-1; D might be TRBD1 (5 bases). The germline V and J ends were trimmed by 3 bases and 6 bases, with 17 bases remaining between them. Germline values: CDR1 MDHEN, CDR2 SYDVKM. This CDR3 contains 15 residues. CDR3 nucleotide sequence: TGTGCCAGCAGTTTTCATGGATTCGGGGACGCTGAAGCTTTCTTT. It translates to CASSFHGFGDAEAFF.

This chain links TRBV27 with TRBJ2-2; 13 bases are shared with TRBD2. The CDR3 spans 20 residues. Germline V gives CDR1 MNHEY, CDR2 SMNVEV (reference sequence). Trimming cost V 5 bases and J 7 bases; bases outside gene matches: 19. CDR3 coding DNA: TGTGCCAGCAGTCCGGATCCTTCCCCGGGACTAGCGGGGTATCGCGGGGAGCTGTTTTTT. Its protein is CASSPDPSPGLAGYRGELFF.

The rearrangement links TRBV10-1 to TRBJ2-1; possible D gene TRBD2, 6 bases. Between the trimmed V and J ends, which lost 2 bases and 5 bases, there was a span of 7 bases. The CDR3 has 13 residues. Germline V CDR1 and CDR2: WNHNN, SYGVQD (reference sequence). This CDR3 is CASSEGLHNEQFF. For the CDR3, the DNA is TGCGCCAGCAGTGAGGGACTACACAATGAGCAGTTCTTC.

In nucleotides, the CDR3 is TGCGCCAGCAGTGGGGCTAGCGGGGGGTTGAGCAATGAGCAGTTCTTC. It encodes CASSGASGGLSNEQFF. The chain couples TRBV10-1 to TRBJ2-1, with TRBD2 matching over 11 bases. J lost 6 bases, V lost 4 bases, and 8 bases had no gene match. This CDR3 is built from 16 residues. Germline CDR1 and CDR2: WNHNN and SYGVQD (reference sequence).

With regard to this clone: Compared with germline, one end of the junction differs, possibly owing to a read error. The chain has TRBV6-1 and TRBJ2-6; no reliable D call. The CDR3 contains 16 residues. Germline assignment: CDR1 MNHNS and CDR2 SASEGT. The CDR3 region is CTSSEMGSSGANVLTF. CDR3 nucleotides: TGTACCAGCAGTGAGATGGGATCGTCGGGGGCCAACGTCCTGACTTTC.

The rearrangement links TRBV28 to TRBJ1-5; D is uncertain. CDR3 length equals 15 residues. Germline loops: CDR1 MDHEN, CDR2 SYDVKM. V gave up 1 base and J gave up 4 bases, with 11 bases separating them. CDR3 protein: CASSLSGPGNQPQHF. CDR3 coding DNA: TGTGCCAGCAGTTTATCAGGCCCCGGGAATCAGCCCCAGCATTTT. The whole variable domain, remainder taken from reference TRBV28 and TRBJ1-5, is DVKVTQSSRYLVKRTGEKVFLECVQDMDHENMFWYRQDPGLGLRLIYFSYDVKMKEKGDIPEGYSVSREKKERFSLILESASTNQTSMYLCASSLSGPGNQPQHFGDGTRLSIL.

This clone was counted a single time. The chain couples TRBV30 to TRBJ2-5; D is unclear. V lost 4 bases, J lost 6 bases, and 9 bases lay in between. Germline V gives CDR1 GTSNPN, CDR2 SVGIG (reference sequence). The CDR3 extends over 11 amino acids. This CDR3 is CAWIQWKTQYF. The CDR3, as DNA: TGTGCCTGGATCCAATGGAAGACCCAGTACTTC.

The chain links TRBV6-5 to TRBJ2-5, with a possible D match to TRBD2 (6 bases). The CDR3 loop spans 16 amino acids. CDR1 is MNHEY and CDR2 is SVGAGI in the germline V gene. Between the trimmed V and J ends, which lost 4 bases and 4 bases, there was a span of 19 bases. In nucleotides, the CDR3 is TGTGCCAGCAGTTCATCCGGGACTCCGTTAGGAGAGACCCAGTACTTC. Translated: CASSSSGTPLGETQYF.

V gene TRBV30 combines with J gene TRBJ2-7; perhaps TRBD2 as D (5 bases). CDR1 is GTSNPN, CDR2 SVGIG, per germline (reference sequence). The CDR3 consists of 14 residues. Trimming pared 0 bases from V and 3 bases from J, leaving 12 bases between. In nucleotides, the CDR3 is TGTGCCTGGAGTGTACGCGGAGGTATCTACGAGCAGTACTTC. This encodes CAWSVRGGIYEQYF. The whole variable domain, filled in from reference TRBV30 and TRBJ2-7, reads SQTIHQWPATLVQPVGSPLSLECTVEGTSNPNLYWYRQAAGRGLQLLFYSVGIGQISSEVPQNLSASRPQDRQFILSSKKLLLSDSGFYLCAWSVRGGIYEQYFGPGTRLTVT.

The CDR3 reads CASSYGFYGYTF. The CDR3 DNA reads as TGTGCCAGCAGCTACGGTTTCTATGGCTACACCTTC. The J gene is TRBJ1-2, the V gene TRBV7-2; D unclear. Trimming removed 4 bases from V and 4 bases from J, with 7 bases in between. This CDR3 has 12 residues. Germline CDR1 and CDR2: SGHTA and FQGNSA.

This clone appeared a few times. The CDR3 nucleotides are TGCGCCAGCAGCCAAGCCAGGGGAGGGGAAAAACTGTTTTTT. Translation gives CASSQARGGEKLFF. This sequence joins TRBV4-1 and TRBJ1-4; weak D call: TRBD1 (6 bases). The CDR3 extends over 14 amino acids. Trimming took 1 base from V and 8 from J, leaving 11 bases between them. Germline V lookup: CDR1 MGHRA, CDR2 YSYEKL.

The V gene is TRBV7-6, the J gene TRBJ2-7; maybe TRBD1 (5 bases). The germline CDR1 and CDR2 sequences are SGHVS and FNYEAQ. Trimming removed 4 bases from V and 4 bases from J, with 11 bases in between. The CDR3 spans 13 residues. The CDR3 reads CASSYEQGYEQYF. CDR3 nucleotides: TGTGCCAGCAGCTATGAGCAGGGTTACGAGCAGTACTTC.

This sequence joins TRBV7-6 and TRBJ2-5; unclear D gene. Germline V gives CDR1 SGHVS, CDR2 FNYEAQ. V shed 1 base and J shed 3 bases, with 6 bases lying between them. The CDR3 sequence is 13 residues long. CDR3 sequence reads: CASSLVGKETQYF. CDR3 bases: TGTGCCAGCAGCTTAGTAGGGAAAGAGACCCAGTACTTC.

The chain uses TRBV11-2 and TRBJ2-1; possible D gene TRBD2, 5 bases. CDR3 size: 16 residues. V was trimmed by 5 bases and J by 1 base, leaving 15 bases between them. Germline V CDR1 and CDR2: SGHAT, FQNNGV. The CDR3 nucleotides are TGTGCCAGCAGCCCGGGAATTTTAGGGTCCTACAATGAGCAGTTCTTC. Residues: CASSPGILGSYNEQFF.

V is TRBV7-7 and J is TRBJ2-5, with 9 positions matching TRBD2. Germline V CDR1 and CDR2: SSHAT, FNYEAQ (reference sequence). The V and J ends lost 3 bases and 0 bases, in that order; junction bases with no gene match: 5. The CDR3 has 16 residues. The CDR3 bases are TGTGCCAGCAGCTTGGATAGCGGGGGCAACCAAGAGACCCAGTACTTC. This codes for CASSLDSGGNQETQYF.

The rearrangement links TRBV6-4 to TRBJ1-6; D uncertain. The CDR3 has 13 residues. Germline lookup yields CDR1 MRHNA and CDR2 SNTAGT. V dropped 3 bases and J dropped 7 bases, with 7 bases sitting between them. CDR3 region: CASSESRNSPLHF. The CDR3, as DNA: TGTGCCAGCAGTGAGAGTAGGAATTCACCCCTCCACTTT.

This clone was seen more than once but under ten times. The chain combines TRBV7-2 with TRBJ1-2, with D uncertain. V was trimmed by 1 base and J by 6 bases, leaving 9 bases between them. CDR1 and CDR2 from the germline V gene are SGHTA and FQGNSA. The CDR3 runs to 13 residues. The DNA for the CDR3 is TGTGCCAGCAGCTTAGGACATCTCGATGGCTACACCTTC. It yields the protein CASSLGHLDGYTF.

The V and J genes are TRBV9 and TRBJ1-3, with TRBD1 as a possible D gene (6 bases). V shed 3 bases and J shed 0 bases, with 13 bases lying between them. CDR3 length: 16 amino acids. CDR1 is SGDLS and CDR2 is YYNGEE in the germline V gene. DNA of the CDR3: TGTGCCAGCAGCGCCCGAACAGGGTTCTCTGGAAACACCATATATTTT. Its protein product is CASSARTGFSGNTIYF.

This clone was counted a single time. The genes are TRBV28 and TRBJ2-3; TRBD2 agrees at 9 bases. J was trimmed by 2 bases and V by 5 bases; bases with no gene match: 5. The CDR3 totals 15 residues. The V gene's germline CDR1 is MDHEN and CDR2 SYDVKM. This CDR3 reads CASSRLAEATDTQYF. The CDR3, as DNA: TGTGCCAGCAGTCGACTAGCGGAGGCCACAGATACGCAGTATTTT.

This clone has a handful of counts. The chain links TRBV28 to TRBJ1-2, with unresolved D. Germline V CDR1 and CDR2: MDHEN, SYDVKM. The CDR3 runs to 12 residues. V lost 2 bases and J lost 4, with 5 bases in between. The CDR3: CASSLLSYGYTF. Written as DNA, the CDR3 is TGTGCCAGCAGTTTACTTAGCTATGGCTACACCTTC.

This chain joins TRBV5-1 and TRBJ2-7; 9 bases agree with TRBD1. V was pared by 0 bases and J by 2 bases, with 15 bases of the junction left unmatched. Germline V gene sequence: CDR1 SGHRS, CDR2 YFSETQ. The CDR3 consists of 19 residues. CDR3 sequence: CASSLGGGQGSFWPYEQYV. The CDR3 DNA follows: TGCGCCAGCAGCTTGGGAGGGGGACAGGGCTCTTTCTGGCCCTACGAGCAGTACGTC.

The chain uses TRBV10-1 and TRBJ1-1; tentative D call: TRBD1 (5 bases). In germline, CDR1 is WNHNN, CDR2 SYGVQD (reference sequence). V was clipped by 6 bases and J by 5 bases, with 13 bases between them. This CDR3 has 13 amino acids. CDR3 protein: CASRETGGTEAFF. CDR3 nucleotides: TGCGCCAGCAGGGAAACGGGGGGGACTGAAGCTTTCTTT.

CDR3 amino acids: CASSEALEGWGEAFF. The CDR3 nucleotides read TGTGCCAGCAGTGAAGCGCTAGAGGGTTGGGGTGAAGCTTTCTTT. The chain employs TRBV6-1 and TRBJ1-1; no clear D. Trimming removed 0 bases from V and 7 bases from J, with 15 bases in between. The CDR3 extends over 15 amino acids. Germline V lookup: CDR1 MNHNS, CDR2 SASEGT.

On this clone: Germline is not matched at one junction end, which may reflect a read error. This chain connects TRBV7-8 to TRBJ1-5; 8 positions match TRBD1. This CDR3 region has 14 residues. The germline CDR1 and CDR2 sequences are SGHVS and FQNEAQ. As DNA, the CDR3 is TGTGTCAGCAGCTCTGGACAGGGAGGCCAGCCCCAGCATTTT. Translating gives CVSSSGQGGQPQHF.